These 8 T cell receptor beta chains originate from one sample sequenced in a study of blood T cell repertoires in COVID-19. Here immunoSEQ multiplex PCR was the method, and the copy in TCRdb shows in-frame clones only, minus some. This table has nearly 200,000 clones, 86% appearing once. Sequencing was carried out using peripheral blood. The receptors come from a woman in her 70s with acute or convalescent COVID-19.

The genes are TRBV10-3 and TRBJ2-7, with D possibly TRBD1 on 6 matching bases. V was cut by 0 bases and J by 4 bases, with 13 bases left in between. The CDR3 consists of 15 residues. Germline V gene lookup returns CDR1 ENHRY and CDR2 SYGVKD. CDR3 loop: CAISESVRTEYEQYF. The DNA of the CDR3 is TGTGCCATCAGTGAGTCTGTTCGGACAGAATACGAGCAGTACTTC.

The chain joins TRBV6-5 to TRBJ2-5, with 8 bases that match TRBD2. V gave up 9 bases and J gave up 2 bases; unmatched junction bases: 5. CDR3 length: 13 residues. In germline, CDR1 is MNHEY, CDR2 SVGAGI. The CDR3 DNA reads as TGTGCCAGTGCCCGGGGGGGACAAGAGACCCAGTACTTC. It specifies CASARGGQETQYF.

The chain combines TRBV6-6 with TRBJ2-7, with a tentative D call TRBD2 (6 bases). Per the germline V gene, CDR1 is MNHNY and CDR2 is SVGAGI (reference sequence). The V end lost 5 bases, the J end lost 2 bases, and 10 bases lay between the germline ends. The CDR3 contains 13 residues. CDR3 coding DNA: TGTGCCAGCAGTCGGGAGTCTACCTACGAGCAGTACTTC. It specifies CASSRESTYEQYF.

CDR3 in DNA: TGTGCCAGCAGTTCGCCGGGTAGCGGGGACCCCTACGAGCAGTACTTC. This codes for CASSSPGSGDPYEQYF. The chain joins TRBV28 to TRBJ2-7, with TRBD2 identical over 8 bases. Unmatched junction bases numbered 10, after V lost 4 bases and J lost 2 bases. The CDR3 is made up of 16 amino acids. From germline, CDR1 is MDHEN and CDR2 SYDVKM.

The chain carries TRBV9 and TRBJ2-1; 9 nucleotides match TRBD1. With 0 bases clipped from V and 5 bases from J, the junction kept 9 bases outside the gene matches. Germline-derived CDR1 and CDR2 are SGDLS and YYNGEE. This CDR3 is 17 amino acids long. The CDR3 nucleotides are TGTGCCAGCAGCGTAGAGGCCCGGGACAGGGTAAACAATGAGCAGTTCTTC. Protein: CASSVEARDRVNNEQFF.

The rearrangement links TRBV19 to TRBJ2-2; D is tentatively TRBD1 or TRBD2 (5 bases each). The length of the CDR3 is 14 residues. The V gene lost 5 bases and the J gene lost 6 bases, with 13 bases spanning the gap. Per germline, CDR1 LNHDA and CDR2 SQIVND (reference sequence). CDR3 protein: CASSLAGLPGELFF. The CDR3 DNA sequence: TGTGCCAGTAGTCTAGCAGGGCTTCCCGGGGAGCTGTTTTTT.

The chain joins TRBV28 to TRBJ2-7; weak D call: TRBD2 (6 bases). This CDR3 contains 11 residues. Between the trimmed V and J ends, which lost 8 bases and 3 bases, there was a span of 8 bases. The V gene's germline CDR1 is MDHEN and CDR2 SYDVKM. The CDR3: CASAGLYEQYF. The CDR3 coding sequence is TGTGCCAGCGCGGGACTCTACGAGCAGTACTTC.

The chain's CDR3 is CASSLAALGNTIYF. For the CDR3, the DNA is TGTGCCAGCAGCTTAGCGGCCCTCGGAAACACCATATATTTT. This chain links TRBV7-8 with TRBJ1-3; D call uncertain. From germline, CDR1 is SGHVS and CDR2 FQNEAQ. The CDR3 has 14 amino acids. V lost 0 bases, J lost 4 bases, and 7 bases lay in between. Full variable domain (outside the CDR3, taken from reference TRBV7-8 and TRBJ1-3): GAGVSQSPRYKVAKRGQDVALRCDPISGHVSLFWYQQALGQGPEFLTYFQNEAQLDKSGLPSDRFFAERPEGSVSTLKIQRTQQEDSAVYLCASSLAALGNTIYFGEGSWLTVV.